The 25 T cell receptor beta chains reported below all come from one sample, sequenced in a study of blood T cell repertoires in COVID-19. Assay used: immunoSEQ multiplex PCR; TCRdb lists only in-frame clones, some missing. The profile covers about 94,000 clones, with roughly 80% appearing a single time and about 6.3% taken by the ten largest. Input material: peripheral blood. The receptors stem from a man in his fifties or sixties with acute or convalescent COVID-19.

This clone was seen once. The chain carries TRBV6-5 and TRBJ1-5; D is ambiguous. V lost 4 bases, J lost 4 bases, and 2 bases lay in between. Germline V lookup: CDR1 MNHEY, CDR2 SVGAGI. The CDR3 has 11 residues. CDR3 sequence: CASSSNQPQHF. The CDR3 DNA reads TGTGCCAGCAGTTCGAATCAGCCCCAGCATTTT.

This clone has just one count. This chain connects TRBV24-1 to TRBJ1-2; TRBD1 matches 8 bases. V gave up 8 bases and J gave up 4 bases; unmatched junction bases: 5. The CDR3 is 13 residues long. Germline V CDR1 and CDR2: KGHDR, SFDVKD. CDR3 DNA: TGTGCCACCACGCCAGGACAGGGCTATGGCTACACCTTC. Translating it yields CATTPGQGYGYTF.

The chain recombines TRBV11-3 with TRBJ1-3, with TRBD1 matching over 9 bases. Germline-derived CDR1 and CDR2 are SGHNT and YENEEA. This CDR3 has 18 residues. V gave up 2 bases and J gave up 4 bases; unmatched junction bases: 12. CDR3 region: CASSLTHGGQGSGNTIYF. The CDR3 DNA is TGTGCCAGCAGCTTAACGCACGGAGGACAGGGGTCCGGAAACACCATATATTTT. Variable domain in full (rest from reference TRBV11-3 and TRBJ1-3): EAGVVQSPRYKIIEKKQPVAFWCNPISGHNTLYWYLQNLGQGPELLIRYENEEAVDDSQLPKDRFSAERLKGVDSTLKIQPAELGDSAVYLCASSLTHGGQGSGNTIYFGEGSWLTVV.

The rearrangement joins TRBV9 to TRBJ2-1, with TRBD2 matching 10 bases. Germline trimming cut 1 base from V and 6 bases from J; bases unmatched to any gene: 16. The germline gives CDR1 SGDLS, CDR2 YYNGEE. The CDR3 has 19 residues. The CDR3 DNA reads as TGTGCCAGCAGCGTAATGCCACCGACTAGCGGGCCGCCGTTCAATGAGCAGTTCTTC. Residues: CASSVMPPTSGPPFNEQFF.

This clone was detected only a few times. The chain has TRBV5-1 and TRBJ2-7; D remains ambiguous. V lost 2 bases and J lost 6, with 9 bases in between. There are 12 residues in the CDR3. Germline loops: CDR1 SGHRS, CDR2 YFSETQ. The CDR3 region has the DNA TGCGCCAGCAGCTTAGATCTCGGCGAGCAGTACTTC. It codes for CASSLDLGEQYF.

This chain connects TRBV19 to TRBJ1-5, with unresolved D. V was trimmed by 3 bases and J by 3 bases, leaving 12 bases between them. The CDR3 is 15 residues long. CDR1 is LNHDA, CDR2 SQIVND, per germline (reference sequence). CDR3 in DNA: TGTGCCAGTAGTATGTCCTGGCCGCCCAATCAGCCCCAGCATTTT. Amino acid sequence: CASSMSWPPNQPQHF.

This chain connects TRBV6-6 to TRBJ1-2; 8 nucleotides align to TRBD1. V gave up 4 bases and J gave up 2 bases; unmatched junction bases: 3. From germline, CDR1 is MNHNY and CDR2 SVGAGI (reference sequence). This CDR3 spans 14 amino acids. CDR3 amino acids: CASSSRTGNYGYTF. The DNA of the CDR3 is TGTGCCAGCAGTTCCCGGACAGGGAACTATGGCTACACCTTC.

This chain links TRBV5-4 with TRBJ2-2, with 9 bases identical to TRBD2. This CDR3 is 15 amino acids long. Germline assignment: CDR1 SGHNT and CDR2 YYREEE (reference sequence). With V trimmed by 5 bases and J by 5 bases, 7 bases remained unmatched. CDR3 sequence: CASRAELAGTGELFF. The CDR3, as DNA: TGTGCCAGCAGGGCCGAGCTAGCGGGGACCGGGGAGCTGTTTTTT.

The V gene is TRBV5-1, the J gene TRBJ2-7; maybe TRBD1 (6 bases). CDR1 is SGHRS, CDR2 YFSETQ, per germline. With 2 bases removed from V and 3 bases from J, the gap between germline ends came to 12 bases. The CDR3 is 14 residues long. The CDR3 region has the DNA TGCGCCAGCAGCTTACAGGGACCCGACTACGAGCAGTACTTC. Amino acids: CASSLQGPDYEQYF.

V gene TRBV4-3 combines with J gene TRBJ2-7; 7 bases agree with TRBD1. Germline CDR1 LGHNA, CDR2 YSLEER. There are 14 residues in the CDR3. V shed 4 bases, J shed 0 bases, and the junction held 3 bases outside the gene matches. DNA of the CDR3: TGCGCCAGCAGCCCCGGGACAGACTCCTACGAGCAGTACTTC. This sequence encodes CASSPGTDSYEQYF.

This clone was picked up one time. The chain has TRBV28 and TRBJ2-7, with unresolved D. Trimming pared 3 bases from V and 9 bases from J, leaving 24 bases between. The CDR3 contains 16 residues. Germline CDR1 reads MDHEN; CDR2 reads SYDVKM. CDR3 protein: CASSLYTQSSYVVQYF. CDR3 nucleotide sequence: TGTGCCAGCAGTTTGTATACCCAAAGCTCCTATGTCGTGCAGTACTTC.

V and J are TRBV3-1 (or the pseudogene TRBV3-2) and TRBJ1-6; no clear D gene. Germline CDR1 LGHDT, CDR2 YNNKEL (reference sequence). This CDR3 is 13 amino acids long. The V and J ends lost 4 bases and 7 bases respectively, with 8 bases between them. In DNA, the CDR3 is TGTGCCAGCAGCCCGTTCGGGAATTCACCCCTCCACTTT. This encodes CASSPFGNSPLHF.

The chain links TRBV30 to TRBJ1-6; D might be TRBD1 (6 bases). CDR1 and CDR2 (germline): GTSNPN, SVGIG (reference sequence). This CDR3 comprises 18 residues. Trimming removed 5 bases from V and 0 bases from J, with 20 bases in between. CDR3 protein: CAWAVTVTGSSYNSPLHF. CDR3 in DNA: TGTGCCTGGGCAGTCACCGTAACAGGGAGCTCCTATAATTCACCCCTCCACTTT.

The chain recombines TRBV6-5 with TRBJ2-7; 11 bases map to TRBD1. J gave up 2 bases and V 4 bases, and 7 bases lay outside the gene matches. CDR3 size: 16 residues. From germline, CDR1 is MNHEY and CDR2 SVGAGI. The CDR3 DNA reads as TGTGCCAGCAGTTTTTTGCCGGGACAGGGGGCCTACGAGCAGTACTTC. It encodes CASSFLPGQGAYEQYF.

V usage is TRBV5-1 and J usage is TRBJ1-2, with D perhaps matching TRBD1 (6 bases). The CDR3 runs to 18 residues. The germline CDR1 and CDR2 sequences are SGHRS and YFSETQ. V shed 4 bases and J shed 2 bases, with 24 bases lying between them. The CDR3 loop reads CASSIGGWGQPSNYGYTF. The CDR3 DNA follows: TGCGCCAGCAGCATCGGCGGATGGGGGCAGCCTTCAAACTATGGCTACACCTTC.

J is TRBJ1-3 and V is TRBV19; 9 positions match TRBD1. The trim removed 9 bases at V and 0 bases at J, leaving 6 bases unmatched. The CDR3 sequence is 15 residues long. The germline V gene has CDR1 LNHDA and CDR2 SQIVND (reference sequence). The CDR3, as DNA: TGTGCCAGCACCACGACAGGGGGCTCTGGAAACACCATATATTTT. Its translation: CASTTTGGSGNTIYF.

The chain carries TRBV4-2 and TRBJ2-7; D possibly corresponds to TRBD1 (8 bases). CDR3 length: 17 residues. The germline V gene encodes CDR1 LGHNA and CDR2 YNFKEQ. Trimming cost V 2 bases and J 6 bases, with 23 bases left between them. CDR3 sequence reads: CASSQRETGGQGLEQYF. Written as DNA, the CDR3 is TGTGCCAGCAGCCAAAGGGAAACGGGAGGACAGGGTCTCGAGCAGTACTTC.

CDR3 nucleotides: TGTGCCAGCCGGGACAGGGGGCCTGCTAACTATGGCTACACCTTC. As protein: CASRDRGPANYGYTF. This rearrangement joins TRBV2 to TRBJ1-2; 12 nucleotides agree with TRBD1. Per the germline V gene, CDR1 is SNHLY and CDR2 is FYNNEI. The CDR3 length is 15 residues. The trim removed 8 bases at V and 0 bases at J, leaving 4 bases unmatched.

The genes are TRBV7-3 and TRBJ1-1, with 7 bases that match TRBD1. The junction had 3 bases not matched to a gene; V was cut back by 5 bases and J by 3 bases. This CDR3 spans 13 amino acids. Germline V gene sequence: CDR1 SGHTA, CDR2 FQGTGA. CDR3 nucleotides: TGTGCCAGCAGCCTCGACAGGGACACTGAAGCTTTCTTT. Translated, it gives CASSLDRDTEAFF.

The chain recombines TRBV5-4 with TRBJ1-1, with D perhaps matching TRBD1 (6 bases). The CDR3 covers 15 residues. Germline V lookup: CDR1 SGHNT, CDR2 YYREEE (reference sequence). Trimming took off 3 bases at V and 5 bases at J, with 17 bases between the two ends. The DNA for the CDR3 is TGTGCCAGCAGCTCCTATACAGGGTCCGGGACTGAAGCTTTCTTT. Protein sequence: CASSSYTGSGTEAFF.

The rearrangement uses TRBV9 and TRBJ1-1; TRBD1 agrees at 7 bases. The CDR3 consists of 15 residues. The trim removed 1 base at V and 5 bases at J, leaving 8 bases unmatched. Germline lookup yields CDR1 SGDLS and CDR2 YYNGEE. The CDR3 protein is CASSVWAGGLTEAFF. DNA for the CDR3: TGTGCCAGCAGCGTATGGGCAGGGGGTTTGACTGAAGCTTTCTTT.

This clone has more than one count but fewer than ten. The gene calls are TRBV19 and TRBJ2-1; TRBD1 is a possible D gene (5 bases). V was clipped by 6 bases and J by 8 bases, with 14 bases between them. Germline V gene lookup returns CDR1 LNHDA and CDR2 SQIVND (reference sequence). This CDR3 contains 13 residues. The CDR3 coding sequence is TGTGCCAGTAGCCCAGGGTCCGTAGATGAGCAGTTCTTC. This sequence encodes CASSPGSVDEQFF.

This chain joins TRBV6-2 or TRBV6-3 and TRBJ2-1, with 11 bases that match TRBD1. The trim removed 4 bases at V and 3 bases at J, leaving 14 bases unmatched. The CDR3 is 19 residues long. Germline loops: CDR1 MNHEY, CDR2 SVGEGT. As DNA, the CDR3 is TGTGCCAGCAGTTCCGCCCCGGTTGCAGGGACAGGGGGCTACAATGAGCAGTTCTTC. As protein: CASSSAPVAGTGGYNEQFF.

J is TRBJ2-2 and V is TRBV7-9, with D possibly TRBD1 on 5 matching bases. Germline assignment: CDR1 SEHNR and CDR2 FQNEAQ (reference sequence). The CDR3 has 16 residues. The germline V and J ends were trimmed by 3 bases and 0 bases, with 11 bases remaining between them. CDR3 loop: CASSFSRASNTGELFF. CDR3 nucleotide sequence: TGTGCCAGCAGCTTTAGCAGGGCCTCGAACACCGGGGAGCTGTTTTTT.

This clone was seen a few times. The chain has TRBV7-8 and TRBJ1-6; 12 bases are shared with TRBD1. Germline CDR1 SGHVS, CDR2 FQNEAQ. V shed 2 bases, J shed 9 bases, and the junction held 2 bases outside the gene matches. The CDR3 is 15 residues long. The CDR3, as DNA: TGTGCCAGCAGCTTAAAGGGACAGGGGGCTTCACCCCTCCACTTT. It translates to CASSLKGQGASPLHF.